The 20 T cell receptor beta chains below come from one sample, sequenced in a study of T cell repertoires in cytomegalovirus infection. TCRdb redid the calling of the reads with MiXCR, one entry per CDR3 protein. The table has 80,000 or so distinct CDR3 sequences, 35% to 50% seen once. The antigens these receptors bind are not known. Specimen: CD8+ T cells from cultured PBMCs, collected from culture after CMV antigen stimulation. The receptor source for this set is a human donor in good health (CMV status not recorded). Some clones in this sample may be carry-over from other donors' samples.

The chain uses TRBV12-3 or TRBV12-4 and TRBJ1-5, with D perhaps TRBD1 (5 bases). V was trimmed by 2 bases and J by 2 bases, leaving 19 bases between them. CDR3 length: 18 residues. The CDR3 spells CASSLFGGGARGNQPQHF. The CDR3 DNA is TGTGCCAGCAGTTTATTCGGTGGTGGGGCGAGGGGCAATCAGCCCCAGCATTTT.

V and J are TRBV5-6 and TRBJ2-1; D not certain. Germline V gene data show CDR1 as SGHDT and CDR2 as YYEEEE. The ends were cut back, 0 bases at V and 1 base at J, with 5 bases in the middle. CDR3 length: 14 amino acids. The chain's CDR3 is CASSLGQSYNEQFF. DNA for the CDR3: TGTGCCAGCAGCTTGGGGCAGTCCTACAATGAGCAGTTCTTC.

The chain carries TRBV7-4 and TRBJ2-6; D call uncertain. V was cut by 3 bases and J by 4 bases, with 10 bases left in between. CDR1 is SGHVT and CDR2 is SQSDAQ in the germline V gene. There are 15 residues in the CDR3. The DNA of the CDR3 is TGTGCCAGCAGCTTCGCGTCCAGGGGGGCCAACGTCCTGACTTTC. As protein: CASSFASRGANVLTF.

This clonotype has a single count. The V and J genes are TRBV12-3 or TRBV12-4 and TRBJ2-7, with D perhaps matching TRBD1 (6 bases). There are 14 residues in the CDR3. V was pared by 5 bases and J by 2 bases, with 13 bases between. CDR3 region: CASSQGTPAYEQYF. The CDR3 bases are TGTGCCAGCAGTCAAGGGACACCCGCCTACGAGCAGTACTTC.

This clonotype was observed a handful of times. CDR3 sequence reads: CASEGTSAFDTQYF. CDR3 coding DNA: TGTGCCAGTGAGGGGACTAGCGCATTTGATACGCAGTATTTT. The chain employs TRBV2 and TRBJ2-3; 10 bases line up with TRBD2. Germline values: CDR1 SNHLY, CDR2 FYNNEI. The CDR3 runs 14 residues. The V segment lost 9 bases and the J segment 6 bases; nucleotides outside the gene matches: 9.

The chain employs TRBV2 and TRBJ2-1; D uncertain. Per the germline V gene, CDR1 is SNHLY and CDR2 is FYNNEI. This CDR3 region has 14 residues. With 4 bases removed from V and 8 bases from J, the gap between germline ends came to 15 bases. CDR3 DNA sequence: TGTGCCAGCAGTGTGGATACCGTTTTGGATGAGCAGTTCTTC. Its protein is CASSVDTVLDEQFF. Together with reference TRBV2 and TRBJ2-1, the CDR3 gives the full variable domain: EPEVTQTPSHQVTQMGQEVILRCVPISNHLYFYWYRQILGQKVEFLVSFYNNEISEKSEIFDDQFSVERPDGSNFTLKIRSTKLEDSAMYFCASSVDTVLDEQFFGPGTRLTVL.

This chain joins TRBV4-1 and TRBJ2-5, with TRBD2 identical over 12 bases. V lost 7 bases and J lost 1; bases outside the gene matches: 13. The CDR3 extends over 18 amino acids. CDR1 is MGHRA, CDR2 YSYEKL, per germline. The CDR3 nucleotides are TGCGCCAGCATCCAGAGGGCTAGCGGGGGGGCCCCCCAAGAGACCCAGTACTTC. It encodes CASIQRASGGAPQETQYF.

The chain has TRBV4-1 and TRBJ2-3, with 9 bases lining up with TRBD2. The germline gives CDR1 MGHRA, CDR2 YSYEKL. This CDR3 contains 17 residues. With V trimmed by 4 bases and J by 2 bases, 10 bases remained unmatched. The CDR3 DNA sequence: TGCGCCAGCAGCCTCCAAGGGCTAGCGGGGAACACAGATACGCAGTATTTT. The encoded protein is CASSLQGLAGNTDTQYF.

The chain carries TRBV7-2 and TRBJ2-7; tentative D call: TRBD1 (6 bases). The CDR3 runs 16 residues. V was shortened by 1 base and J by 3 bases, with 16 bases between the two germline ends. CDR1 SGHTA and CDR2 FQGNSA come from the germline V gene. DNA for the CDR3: TGTGCCAGCAGCTTAGGAGGGGTGGGGGCCTACTACGAGCAGTACTTC. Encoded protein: CASSLGGVGAYYEQYF.

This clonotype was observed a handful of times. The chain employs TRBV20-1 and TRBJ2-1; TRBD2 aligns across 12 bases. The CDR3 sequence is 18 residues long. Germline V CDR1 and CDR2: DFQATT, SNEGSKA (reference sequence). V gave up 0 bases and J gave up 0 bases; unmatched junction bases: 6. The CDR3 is CSARDETSGGRSYNEQFF. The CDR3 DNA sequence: TGCAGTGCTAGAGATGAGACTAGCGGGGGCCGCTCCTACAATGAGCAGTTCTTC.

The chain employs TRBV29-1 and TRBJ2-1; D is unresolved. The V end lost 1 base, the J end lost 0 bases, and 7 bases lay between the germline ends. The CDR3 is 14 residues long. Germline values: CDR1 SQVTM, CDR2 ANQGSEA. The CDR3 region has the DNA TGCAGCGTTGAAGGGGCAGGCTCCTACAATGAGCAGTTCTTC. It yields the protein CSVEGAGSYNEQFF.

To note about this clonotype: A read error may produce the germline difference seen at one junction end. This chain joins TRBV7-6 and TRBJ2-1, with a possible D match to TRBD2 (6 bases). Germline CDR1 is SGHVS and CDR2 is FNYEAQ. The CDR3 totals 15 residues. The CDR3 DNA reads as TGTGCCAGCAGCGGAGGGCCTGGAGGGTGGTTTTCGGTATCCTTC. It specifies CASSGGPGGWFSVSF.

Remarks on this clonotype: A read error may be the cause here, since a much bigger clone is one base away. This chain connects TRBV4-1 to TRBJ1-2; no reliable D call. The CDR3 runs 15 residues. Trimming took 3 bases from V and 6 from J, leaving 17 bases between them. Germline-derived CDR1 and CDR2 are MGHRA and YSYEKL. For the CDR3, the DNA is TGCGCCAGCAGCCATCGCCCGACCATTTCCGATGGCTACACCTTC. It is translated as CASSHRPTISDGYTF.

CDR3 sequence reads: CASSQGDRAPYEQYF. The CDR3, as DNA: TGCGCCAGCAGCCAAGGGGACAGAGCCCCCTACGAGCAGTACTTC. V usage is TRBV4-1 and J usage is TRBJ2-7; 7 bases fit TRBD1. This CDR3 region has 15 residues. Germline V CDR1 and CDR2: MGHRA, YSYEKL. The trim removed 1 base at V and 2 bases at J, leaving 5 bases unmatched.

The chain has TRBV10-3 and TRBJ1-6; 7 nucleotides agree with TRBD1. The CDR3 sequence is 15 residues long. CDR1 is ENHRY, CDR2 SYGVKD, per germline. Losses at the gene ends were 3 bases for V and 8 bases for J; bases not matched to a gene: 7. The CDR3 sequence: CAISEAQGRDSPLHF. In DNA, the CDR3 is TGTGCCATCAGTGAAGCACAGGGGAGAGATTCACCCCTCCACTTT.

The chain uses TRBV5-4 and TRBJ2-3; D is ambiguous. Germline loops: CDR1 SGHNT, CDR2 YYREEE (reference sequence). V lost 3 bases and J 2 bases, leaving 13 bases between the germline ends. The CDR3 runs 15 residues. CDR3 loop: CASSSWTDNTDTQYF. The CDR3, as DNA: TGTGCCAGCAGCTCATGGACGGATAACACAGATACGCAGTATTTT.

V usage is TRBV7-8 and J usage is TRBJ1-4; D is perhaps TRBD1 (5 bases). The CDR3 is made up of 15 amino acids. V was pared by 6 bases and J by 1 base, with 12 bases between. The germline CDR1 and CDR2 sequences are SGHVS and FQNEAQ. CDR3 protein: CASSVGAGTNEKLFF. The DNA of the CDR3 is TGTGCCAGCAGTGTAGGGGCAGGAACTAATGAAAAACTGTTTTTT.

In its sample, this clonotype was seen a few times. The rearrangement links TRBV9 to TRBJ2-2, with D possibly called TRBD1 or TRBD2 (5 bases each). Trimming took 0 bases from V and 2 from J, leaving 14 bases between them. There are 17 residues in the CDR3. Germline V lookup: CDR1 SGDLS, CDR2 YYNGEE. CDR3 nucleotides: TGTGCCAGCAGCGTAGTAGACCTCGGGGACAACACCGGGGAGCTGTTTTTT. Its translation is CASSVVDLGDNTGELFF. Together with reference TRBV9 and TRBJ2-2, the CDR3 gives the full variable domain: DSGVTQTPKHLITATGQRVTLRCSPRSGDLSVYWYQQSLDQGLQFLIQYYNGEERAKGNILERFSAQQFPDLHSELNLSSLELGDSALYFCASSVVDLGDNTGELFFGEGSRLTVL.

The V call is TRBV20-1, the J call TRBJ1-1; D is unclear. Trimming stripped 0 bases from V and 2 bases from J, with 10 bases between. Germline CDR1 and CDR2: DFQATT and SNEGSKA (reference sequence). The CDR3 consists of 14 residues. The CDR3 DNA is TGCAGTGCTAGAGATAAGGACTTAAACACTGAAGCTTTCTTT. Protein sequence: CSARDKDLNTEAFF.

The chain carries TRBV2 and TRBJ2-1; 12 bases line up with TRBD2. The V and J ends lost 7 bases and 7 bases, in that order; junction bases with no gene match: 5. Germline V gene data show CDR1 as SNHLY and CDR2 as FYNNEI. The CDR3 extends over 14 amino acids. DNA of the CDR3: TGTGCCAGCACCCGACTAGCGGGGGCTAATGAGCAGTTCTTC. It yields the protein CASTRLAGANEQFF.